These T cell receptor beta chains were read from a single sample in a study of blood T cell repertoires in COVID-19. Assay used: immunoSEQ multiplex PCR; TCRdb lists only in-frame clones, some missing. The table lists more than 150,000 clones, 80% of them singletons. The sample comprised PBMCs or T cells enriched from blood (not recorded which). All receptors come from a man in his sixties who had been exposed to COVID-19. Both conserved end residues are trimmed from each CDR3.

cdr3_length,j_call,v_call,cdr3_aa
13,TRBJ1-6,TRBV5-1,ASSLVGGPDSPLH
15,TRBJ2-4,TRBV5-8,ASSPVAGGWAKNIQY
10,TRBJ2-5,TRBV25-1,ASSGPQETQY
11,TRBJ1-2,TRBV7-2,ASSRGQGAGYT
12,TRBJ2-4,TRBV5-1,ASSLEPSRNIQY
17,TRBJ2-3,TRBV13,ASSATGTSGRPGPDTQY
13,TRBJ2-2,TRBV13,ASSSQGRGTGELF
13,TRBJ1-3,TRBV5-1,ASSLGGGTGNTIY
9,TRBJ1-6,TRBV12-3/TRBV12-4,ASSHKGPLH
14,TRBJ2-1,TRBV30,AWSVRFPVERNEQF
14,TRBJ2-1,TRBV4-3,ASSQILAGSYNEQF
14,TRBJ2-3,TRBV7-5,VRSLVLRGPTDTQY
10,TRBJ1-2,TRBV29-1,SVDPGHYGYT
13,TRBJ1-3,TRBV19,ASSMIGGSGNTIY
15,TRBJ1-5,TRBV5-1,ASSLGFPGQFDQPQH
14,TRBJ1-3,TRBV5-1,ASSLVGGSSGDTIY
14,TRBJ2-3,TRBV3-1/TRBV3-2,ASSQGLAGSGDTQY
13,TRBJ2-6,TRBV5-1,ASRPSVSGANVLT
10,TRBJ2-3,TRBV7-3,ASSPNTDTQY
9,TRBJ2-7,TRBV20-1,SARTAPEQY
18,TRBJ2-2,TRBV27,ASGISWGTSGRTDTGELF
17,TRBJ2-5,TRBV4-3,ASSQQTPGLAGGQETQY
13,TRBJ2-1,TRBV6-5,ASTASGRADNEQF
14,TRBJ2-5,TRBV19,ASSLRTSGRRETQY
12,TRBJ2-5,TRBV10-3,ASGLAGNQETQY
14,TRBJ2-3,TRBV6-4,ASSPRGLAGADTQY